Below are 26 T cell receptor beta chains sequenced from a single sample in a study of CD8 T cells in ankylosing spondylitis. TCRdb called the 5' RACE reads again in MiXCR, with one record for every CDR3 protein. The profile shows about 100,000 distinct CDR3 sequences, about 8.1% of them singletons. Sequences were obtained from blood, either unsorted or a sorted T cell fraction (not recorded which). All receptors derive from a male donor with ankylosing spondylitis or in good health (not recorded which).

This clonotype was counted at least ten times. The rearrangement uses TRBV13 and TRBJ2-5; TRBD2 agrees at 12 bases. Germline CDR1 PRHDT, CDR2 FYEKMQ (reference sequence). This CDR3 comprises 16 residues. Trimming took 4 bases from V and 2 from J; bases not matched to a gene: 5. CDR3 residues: CASSSKLAGGQETQYF. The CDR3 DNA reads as TGTGCCAGCAGCTCCAAACTAGCGGGGGGTCAAGAGACCCAGTACTTC.

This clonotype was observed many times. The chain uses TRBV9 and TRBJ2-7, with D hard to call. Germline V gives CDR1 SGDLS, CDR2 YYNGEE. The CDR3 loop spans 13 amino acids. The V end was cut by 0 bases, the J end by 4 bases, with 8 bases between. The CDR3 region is CASSVGLAYEQYF. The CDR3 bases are TGTGCCAGCAGCGTAGGACTGGCTTACGAGCAGTACTTC.

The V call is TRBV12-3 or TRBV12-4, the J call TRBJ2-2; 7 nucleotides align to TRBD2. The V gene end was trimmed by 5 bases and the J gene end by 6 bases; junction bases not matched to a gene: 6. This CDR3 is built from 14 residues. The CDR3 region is CASSPLAEPGELFF. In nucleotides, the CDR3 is TGTGCCAGCAGTCCCCTAGCGGAGCCCGGGGAGCTGTTTTTT.

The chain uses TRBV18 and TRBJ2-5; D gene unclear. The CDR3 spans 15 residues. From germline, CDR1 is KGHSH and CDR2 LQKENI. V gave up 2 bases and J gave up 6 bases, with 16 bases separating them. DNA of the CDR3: TGTGCCAGCTCACCAATAGAGTCGGCCCCGAAGACCCAGTACTTC. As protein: CASSPIESAPKTQYF.

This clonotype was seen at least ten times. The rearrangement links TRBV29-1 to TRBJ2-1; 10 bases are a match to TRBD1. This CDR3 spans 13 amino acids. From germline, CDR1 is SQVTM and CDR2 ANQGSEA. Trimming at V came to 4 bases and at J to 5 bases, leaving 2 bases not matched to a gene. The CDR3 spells CSVGTGGDNEQFF. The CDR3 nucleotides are TGCAGCGTTGGGACAGGGGGAGACAATGAGCAGTTCTTC.

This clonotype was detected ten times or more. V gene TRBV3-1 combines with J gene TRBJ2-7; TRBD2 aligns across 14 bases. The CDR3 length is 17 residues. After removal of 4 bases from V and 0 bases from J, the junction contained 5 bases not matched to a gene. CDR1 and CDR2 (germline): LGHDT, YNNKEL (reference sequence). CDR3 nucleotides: TGTGCCAGCAGCCGGAGACTAGCGGGGGGGAGCTCCTACGAGCAGTACTTC. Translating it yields CASSRRLAGGSSYEQYF.

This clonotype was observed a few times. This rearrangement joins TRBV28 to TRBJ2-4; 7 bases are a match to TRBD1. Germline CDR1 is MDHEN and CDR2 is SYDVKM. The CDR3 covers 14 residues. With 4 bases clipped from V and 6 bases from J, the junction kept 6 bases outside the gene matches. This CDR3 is CASSYTRQGNIQYF. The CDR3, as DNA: TGTGCCAGCAGTTACACCCGACAGGGAAACATTCAGTACTTC.

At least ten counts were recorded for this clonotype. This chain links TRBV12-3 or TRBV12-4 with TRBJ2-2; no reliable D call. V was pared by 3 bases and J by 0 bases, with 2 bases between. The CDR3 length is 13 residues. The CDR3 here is CASSLSNTGELFF. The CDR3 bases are TGTGCCAGCAGTTTGTCGAACACCGGGGAGCTGTTTTTT.

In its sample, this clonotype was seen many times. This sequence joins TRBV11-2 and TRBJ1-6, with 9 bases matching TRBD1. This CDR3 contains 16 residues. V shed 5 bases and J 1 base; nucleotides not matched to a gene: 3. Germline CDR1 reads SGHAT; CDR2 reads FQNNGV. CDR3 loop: CASSLTGGSYNSPLHF. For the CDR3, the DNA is TGTGCCAGCAGCCTGACAGGGGGTTCCTATAATTCACCCCTCCACTTT.

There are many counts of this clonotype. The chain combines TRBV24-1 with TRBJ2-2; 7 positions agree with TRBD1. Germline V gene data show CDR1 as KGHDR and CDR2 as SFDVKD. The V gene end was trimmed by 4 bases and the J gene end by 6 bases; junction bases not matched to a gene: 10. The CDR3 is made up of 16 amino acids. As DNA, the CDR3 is TGTGCCACCAGTGAACCCGGGACAGCATCACCCGGGGAGCTGTTTTTT. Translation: CATSEPGTASPGELFF.

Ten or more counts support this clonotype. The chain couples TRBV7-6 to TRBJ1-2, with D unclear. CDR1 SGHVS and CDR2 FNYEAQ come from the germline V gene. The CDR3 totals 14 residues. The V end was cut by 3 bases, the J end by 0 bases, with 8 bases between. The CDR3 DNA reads TGTGCCAGCAGCTTTACAGATTCTAACTATGGCTACACCTTC. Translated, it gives CASSFTDSNYGYTF.

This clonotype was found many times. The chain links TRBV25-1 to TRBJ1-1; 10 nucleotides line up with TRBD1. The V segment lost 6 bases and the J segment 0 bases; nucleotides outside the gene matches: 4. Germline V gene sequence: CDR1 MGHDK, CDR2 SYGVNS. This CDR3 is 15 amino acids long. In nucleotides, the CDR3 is TGTGCCAGCAGCCGGGACAGGGGCATGAACACTGAAGCTTTCTTT. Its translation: CASSRDRGMNTEAFF.

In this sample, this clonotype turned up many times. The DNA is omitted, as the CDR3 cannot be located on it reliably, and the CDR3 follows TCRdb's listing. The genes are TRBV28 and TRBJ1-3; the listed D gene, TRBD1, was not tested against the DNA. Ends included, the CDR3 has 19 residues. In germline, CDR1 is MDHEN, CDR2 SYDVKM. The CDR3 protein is CDLCQQFKTFWTAGNTIYF.

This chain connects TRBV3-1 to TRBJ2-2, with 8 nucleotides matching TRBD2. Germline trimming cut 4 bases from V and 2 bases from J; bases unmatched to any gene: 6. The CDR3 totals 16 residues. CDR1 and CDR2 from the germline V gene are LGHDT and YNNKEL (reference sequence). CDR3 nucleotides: TGTGCCAGCAGCCGCACTAGCGGACTTAACACCGGGGAGCTGTTTTTT. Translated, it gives CASSRTSGLNTGELFF.

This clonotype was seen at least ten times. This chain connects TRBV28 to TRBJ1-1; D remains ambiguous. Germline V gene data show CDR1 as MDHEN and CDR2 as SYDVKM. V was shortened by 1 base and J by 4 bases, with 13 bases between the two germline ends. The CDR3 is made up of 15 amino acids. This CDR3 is CASSLLPVRGTEAFF. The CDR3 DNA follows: TGTGCCAGCAGTTTATTGCCCGTTCGGGGCACTGAAGCTTTCTTT.

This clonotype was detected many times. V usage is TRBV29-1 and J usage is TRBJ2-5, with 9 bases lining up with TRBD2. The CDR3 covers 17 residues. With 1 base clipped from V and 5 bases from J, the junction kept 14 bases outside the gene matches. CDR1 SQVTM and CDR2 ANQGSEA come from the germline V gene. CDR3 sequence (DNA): TGCAGCGTTGAAGGAGGAGGGCTAGCGGGGCATTCGGAGACCCAGTACTTC. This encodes CSVEGGGLAGHSETQYF.

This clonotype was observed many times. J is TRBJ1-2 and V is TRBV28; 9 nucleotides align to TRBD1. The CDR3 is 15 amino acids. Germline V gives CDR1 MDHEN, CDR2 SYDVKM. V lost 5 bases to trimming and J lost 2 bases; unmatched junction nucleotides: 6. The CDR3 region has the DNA TGTGCCAGCAGTGTGACAGGGGGTGAAAACTATGGCTACACCTTC. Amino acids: CASSVTGGENYGYTF.

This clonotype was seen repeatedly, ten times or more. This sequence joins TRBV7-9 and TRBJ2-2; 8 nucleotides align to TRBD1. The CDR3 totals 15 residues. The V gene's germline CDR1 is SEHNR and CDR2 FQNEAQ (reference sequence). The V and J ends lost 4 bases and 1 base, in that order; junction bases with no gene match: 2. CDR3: CASSSDRVNTGELFF. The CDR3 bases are TGTGCCAGCAGCTCGGACAGGGTGAACACCGGGGAGCTGTTTTTT.

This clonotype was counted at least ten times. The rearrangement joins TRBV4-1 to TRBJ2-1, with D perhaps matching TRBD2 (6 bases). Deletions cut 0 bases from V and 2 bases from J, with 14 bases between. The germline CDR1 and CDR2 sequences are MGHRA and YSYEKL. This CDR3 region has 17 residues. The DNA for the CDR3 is TGCGCCAGCAGCCAAGAGGTGTCCCTAGCGACCTACAATGAGCAGTTCTTC. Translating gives CASSQEVSLATYNEQFF.

CDR3 coding DNA: TGTGCCACCCGGGACACTCCTACCGGGGAGCTGTTTTTT. This codes for CATRDTPTGELFF. The chain links TRBV2 to TRBJ2-2; D is possibly TRBD1 (6 bases). Germline values: CDR1 SNHLY, CDR2 FYNNEI. This CDR3 has 13 amino acids. V lost 10 bases, J lost 5 bases, and 14 bases lay in between.

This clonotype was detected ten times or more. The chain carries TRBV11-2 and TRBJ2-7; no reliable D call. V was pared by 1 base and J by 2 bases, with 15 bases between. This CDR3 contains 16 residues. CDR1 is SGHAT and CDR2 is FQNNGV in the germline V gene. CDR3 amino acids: CASSLGWTEKTYEQYF. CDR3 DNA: TGTGCCAGCAGCTTAGGGTGGACGGAGAAAACCTACGAGCAGTACTTC.

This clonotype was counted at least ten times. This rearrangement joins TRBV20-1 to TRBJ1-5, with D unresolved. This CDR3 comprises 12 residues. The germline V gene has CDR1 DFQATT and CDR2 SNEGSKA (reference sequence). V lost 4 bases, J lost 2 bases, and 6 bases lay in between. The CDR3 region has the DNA TGCAGTGCTATCCCGGGCAATCAGCCCCAGCATTTT. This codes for CSAIPGNQPQHF.

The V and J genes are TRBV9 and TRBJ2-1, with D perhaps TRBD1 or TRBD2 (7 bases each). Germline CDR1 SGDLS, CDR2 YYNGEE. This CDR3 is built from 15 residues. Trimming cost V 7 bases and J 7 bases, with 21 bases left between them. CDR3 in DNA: TGTGCCAGCTCCCCCCAGGGGGGGGGGCCTAATGAGCAGTTCTTC. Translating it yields CASSPQGGGPNEQFF. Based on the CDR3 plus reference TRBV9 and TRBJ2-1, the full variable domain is DSGVTQTPKHLITATGQRVTLRCSPRSGDLSVYWYQQSLDQGLQFLIQYYNGEERAKGNILERFSAQQFPDLHSELNLSSLELGDSALYFCASSPQGGGPNEQFFGPGTRLTVL.

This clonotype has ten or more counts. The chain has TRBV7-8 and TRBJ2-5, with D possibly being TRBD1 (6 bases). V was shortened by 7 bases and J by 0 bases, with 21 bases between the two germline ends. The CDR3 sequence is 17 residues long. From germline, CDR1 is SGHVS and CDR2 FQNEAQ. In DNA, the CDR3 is TGTGCCAGCAAATTCATCCGGACAGAAGTGTACCAAGAGACCCAGTACTTC. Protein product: CASKFIRTEVYQETQYF.

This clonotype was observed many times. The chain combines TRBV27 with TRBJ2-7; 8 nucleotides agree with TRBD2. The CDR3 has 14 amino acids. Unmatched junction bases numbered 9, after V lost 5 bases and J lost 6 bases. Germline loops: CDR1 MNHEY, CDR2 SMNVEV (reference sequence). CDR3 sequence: CASSVDSAGGEQYF. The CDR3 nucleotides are TGTGCCAGCAGTGTCGACAGTGCGGGGGGCGAGCAGTACTTC.

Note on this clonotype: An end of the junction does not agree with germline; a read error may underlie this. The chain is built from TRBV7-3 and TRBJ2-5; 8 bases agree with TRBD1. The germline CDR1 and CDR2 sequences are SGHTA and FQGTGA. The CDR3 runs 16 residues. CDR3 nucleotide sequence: TGTGCCAGCAGCTTACAAGCCGGACAGGGTTCCGAGAACCAGTACTTC. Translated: CASSLQAGQGSENQYF.